The 21 T cell receptor beta chains reported below all come from one sample, sequenced in a study of blood T cell repertoires in COVID-19. TCRdb's copy holds only in-frame clones and misses some; the assay was immunoSEQ multiplex PCR. The table records under 300,000 clones, roughly 85% of them present only once. Sequencing was carried out using peripheral blood. Receptor source: a man aged 55 to 70 who had recovered from COVID-19.

The chain couples TRBV5-4 to TRBJ2-2; a weak D match, TRBD2 (6 bases). The CDR3 consists of 16 residues. The germline V gene has CDR1 SGHNT and CDR2 YYREEE (reference sequence). V lost 4 bases and J lost 5, with 18 bases in between. The CDR3 bases are TGTGCCAGCAGCCAACCGGGGGTCTCTCCGACCGGGGAGCTGTTTTTT. Translating it yields CASSQPGVSPTGELFF.

The chain recombines TRBV29-1 with TRBJ1-2; the D is unclear. This CDR3 spans 14 amino acids. Trimming pared 1 base from V and 2 bases from J, leaving 11 bases between. The germline gives CDR1 SQVTM, CDR2 ANQGSEA. The CDR3 sequence: CSVEGGGLNYGYTF. The CDR3, as DNA: TGCAGCGTTGAAGGCGGCGGGCTAAACTATGGCTACACCTTC.

The rearrangement links TRBV6-5 to TRBJ2-3; tentatively, D is TRBD1 (5 bases). This CDR3 has 13 amino acids. With 7 bases removed from V and 0 bases from J, the gap between germline ends came to 8 bases. The germline gives CDR1 MNHEY, CDR2 SVGAGI. In DNA form, the CDR3 reads TGTGCCAGCAAGAGACAGAGCACAGATACGCAGTATTTT. Protein sequence: CASKRQSTDTQYF.

J is TRBJ1-4 and V is TRBV19; 7 bases map to TRBD1. The germline CDR1 and CDR2 sequences are LNHDA and SQIVND (reference sequence). The CDR3 loop spans 14 amino acids. J lost 8 bases, V lost 7 bases, and 10 bases had no gene match. The CDR3 sequence: CASKRQGPLEKLFF. DNA for the CDR3: TGTGCCAGTAAAAGACAGGGCCCTTTAGAAAAACTGTTTTTT.

The genes are TRBV7-9 and TRBJ1-1; D unclear. The ends were cut back, 3 bases at V and 0 bases at J, with 8 bases in the middle. Germline loops: CDR1 SEHNR, CDR2 FQNEAQ (reference sequence). The CDR3 runs to 14 residues. CDR3 bases: TGTGCCAGCAGCTTCGGTGGAGTGAACACTGAAGCTTTCTTT. This codes for CASSFGGVNTEAFF.

The chain couples TRBV7-2 to TRBJ2-3; the match to TRBD2 covers 9 bases. Losses at the gene ends were 2 bases for V and 5 bases for J; bases not matched to a gene: 8. Germline loops: CDR1 SGHTA, CDR2 FQGNSA. The CDR3 runs to 16 residues. The CDR3 sequence is CASSLQGGRAGDTQYF. DNA of the CDR3: TGTGCCAGCAGCTTACAGGGCGGGAGGGCCGGAGATACGCAGTATTTT.

This clone has only a few counts. The V and J genes are TRBV5-5 and TRBJ1-3, with 8 bases identical to TRBD1. V dropped 5 bases and J dropped 0; count of bases not matched to a gene: 10. Germline CDR1 reads SGHKS; CDR2 reads YYEKEE (reference sequence). The CDR3 is 17 amino acids. CDR3 residues: CASSARTGFFSGNTIYF. In DNA, the CDR3 is TGTGCCAGCAGTGCTAGGACAGGGTTTTTCTCTGGAAACACCATATATTTT.

The chain employs TRBV3-1 (or the pseudogene TRBV3-2) and TRBJ1-3; 8 bases map to TRBD1. J gave up 4 bases and V 10 bases, and 3 bases lay outside the gene matches. The CDR3 has 12 amino acids. CDR1 is LGHDT and CDR2 is YNNKEL in the germline V gene (reference sequence). CDR3 in DNA: TGTGCCACCAGGGGGCCGGGAAACACCATATATTTT. Translation gives CATRGPGNTIYF.

The J gene is TRBJ1-2, the V gene TRBV7-9; 7 bases map to TRBD1. The J segment lost 1 base and the V segment lost 2 bases, leaving 13 bases of the junction unmatched. CDR3 length: 18 residues. In germline, CDR1 is SEHNR, CDR2 FQNEAQ (reference sequence). The CDR3, as DNA: TGTGCCAGCAGCTTAACACAGGGGCCCCTAAGCGTTAACTATGGCTACACCTTC. Its translation is CASSLTQGPLSVNYGYTF.

On this clone itself: Other DNA sequences of this sample code for an identical CDR3. This chain connects TRBV5-4 to TRBJ2-3; D is possibly TRBD1 (5 bases). Trimming stripped 0 bases from V and 0 bases from J, with 8 bases between. Germline assignment: CDR1 SGHNT and CDR2 YYREEE (reference sequence). This CDR3 region has 15 residues. CDR3 sequence reads: CASSLVAGSTDTQYF. The CDR3 DNA sequence: TGTGCCAGCAGCTTGGTGGCAGGGAGCACAGATACGCAGTATTTT.

The chain employs TRBV2 and TRBJ2-6, with D uncertain. Trimming took off 3 bases at V and 0 bases at J, with 6 bases between the two ends. This CDR3 has 15 residues. The germline V gene encodes CDR1 SNHLY and CDR2 FYNNEI. CDR3 in DNA: TGTGCCAGCAGTGATGCAGGCTCTGGGGCCAACGTCCTGACTTTC. Translation gives CASSDAGSGANVLTF.

The chain uses TRBV5-1 and TRBJ2-1, with 7 bases fitting TRBD2. Trimming cost V 3 bases and J 2 bases; bases outside gene matches: 11. The CDR3 loop spans 17 amino acids. The germline V gene has CDR1 SGHRS and CDR2 YFSETQ. The CDR3 DNA is TGCGCCAGCAGCTCTGCTACGGGACTAACGACCTACAATGAGCAGTTCTTC. It translates to CASSSATGLTTYNEQFF. Full variable domain (rest looked up from reference TRBV5-1 and TRBJ2-1): KAGVTQTPRYLIKTRGQQVTLSCSPISGHRSVSWYQQTPGQGLQFLFEYFSETQRNKGNFPGRFSGRQFSNSRSEMNVSTLELGDSALYLCASSSATGLTTYNEQFFGPGTRLTVL.

The V and J genes are TRBV5-6 and TRBJ1-5; D unclear. The CDR3 has 16 residues. Germline-derived CDR1 and CDR2 are SGHDT and YYEEEE. Trimming took 4 bases from V and 2 from J, leaving 16 bases between them. In DNA form, the CDR3 reads TGTGCCAGCAGCCTCCAGACTCTGAGCGGCAATCAGCCCCAGCATTTT. Protein sequence: CASSLQTLSGNQPQHF.

This clone was seen more than once but under ten times. This chain connects TRBV7-3 to TRBJ2-2, with TRBD2 as a possible D gene (6 bases). Germline lookup yields CDR1 SGHTA and CDR2 FQGTGA. Trimming left V 0 bases short and J 4 bases short, with 12 bases between. This CDR3 comprises 16 residues. CDR3 DNA: TGTGCCAGCAGCTTAACCGGAGGGAGTTTCACCGGGGAGCTGTTTTTT. Translating gives CASSLTGGSFTGELFF.

The chain couples TRBV7-9 to TRBJ2-2; 10 bases agree with TRBD2. J lost 6 bases, V lost 3 bases, and 13 bases had no gene match. The CDR3 runs 18 residues. The germline V gene encodes CDR1 SEHNR and CDR2 FQNEAQ (reference sequence). The CDR3 DNA is TGTGCCAGCAGCTTTCGGGCTAGCGGGAGTGCAGTTTCCGGGGAGCTGTTTTTT. Amino acid sequence: CASSFRASGSAVSGELFF.

The chain uses TRBV15 and TRBJ1-5; D is perhaps TRBD1 (6 bases). The germline V and J ends were trimmed by 1 base and 5 bases, with 12 bases remaining between them. This CDR3 spans 15 amino acids. The germline CDR1 and CDR2 sequences are LNHNV and YYDKDF (reference sequence). CDR3 in DNA: TGTGCCACCAGCAGAGCCGGGGACATCCATCAGCCCCAGCATTTT. Translation gives CATSRAGDIHQPQHF.

This clone was seen a single time. This chain connects TRBV3-1 (or the pseudogene TRBV3-2) to TRBJ2-3; 9 bases are shared with TRBD1. Germline loops: CDR1 LGHDT, CDR2 YNNKEL (reference sequence). The ends lost 4 bases at V and 1 base at J; junction bases unmatched: 3. This CDR3 is 15 amino acids long. The CDR3 loop is CASSPTGGGTDTQYF. As DNA, the CDR3 is TGTGCCAGCAGCCCTACAGGGGGCGGCACAGATACGCAGTATTTT.

In nucleotides, the CDR3 is TGTGCCAGCAGCTATACGACATCGATCGCTGAAGCTTTCTTT. Its translation: CASSYTTSIAEAFF. The chain couples TRBV9 to TRBJ1-1; D gene unclear. The V end was cut by 4 bases, the J end by 6 bases, with 16 bases between. This CDR3 is built from 14 residues. The germline CDR1 and CDR2 sequences are SGDLS and YYNGEE.

J is TRBJ2-7 and V is TRBV30, with D hard to call. The V gene lost 0 bases and the J gene lost 4 bases, with 7 bases spanning the gap. Germline CDR1 GTSNPN, CDR2 SVGIG (reference sequence). The CDR3 is 12 amino acids. In DNA, the CDR3 is TGTGCCTGGAGTGTACGGCGGTACGAGCAGTACTTC. This gives the protein CAWSVRRYEQYF.

This sequence joins TRBV5-1 and TRBJ2-6; D is perhaps TRBD2 (5 bases). CDR1 SGHRS and CDR2 YFSETQ come from the germline V gene. The CDR3 is 14 amino acids. Trimming pared 4 bases from V and 2 bases from J, leaving 7 bases between. CDR3 nucleotide sequence: TGCGCCAGCAGCGAGGGTACTGGGGCCAACGTCCTGACTTTC. It translates to CASSEGTGANVLTF.

The gene calls are TRBV30 and TRBJ1-2; 9 nucleotides line up with TRBD1. Per the germline V gene, CDR1 is GTSNPN and CDR2 is SVGIG (reference sequence). The CDR3 contains 14 residues. With 3 bases clipped from V and 6 bases from J, the junction kept 8 bases outside the gene matches. The CDR3 DNA follows: TGTGCCTGGAGGATGCCGGGACAGGGTAATGGCTACACCTTC. Its translation is CAWRMPGQGNGYTF.